These 31 T cell receptor beta chains originate from one sample sequenced in a study of T cell responses to AZD1222 COVID-19 vaccine. Only in-frame clones appear in the TCRdb table, and some are missing; sequencing was by immunoSEQ multiplex PCR. The sample includes about 110,000 clones, around 83% seen only once; the top ten take about 3.5%. Sample: peripheral blood, taken on day 0 of AZD1222 vaccination. Source of these receptors: an adult in good health.

The chain carries TRBV5-6 and TRBJ1-5; D not certain. CDR3 length: 13 amino acids. Trimming removed 0 bases at V and 6 bases at J, with 7 bases between. Germline V gene lookup returns CDR1 SGHDT and CDR2 YYEEEE. The CDR3: CASSLVGGQPQHF. CDR3 DNA sequence: TGTGCCAGCAGCTTGGTGGGCGGTCAGCCCCAGCATTTT.

The chain joins TRBV2 to TRBJ2-5; D may be TRBD1 (5 bases). V gave up 7 bases and J gave up 5 bases, with 17 bases separating them. The CDR3 extends over 14 amino acids. Germline loops: CDR1 SNHLY, CDR2 FYNNEI. CDR3: CASKVRAAEETQYF. The CDR3 DNA follows: TGTGCCAGCAAAGTCAGGGCGGCGGAGGAGACCCAGTACTTC.

This chain links TRBV10-3 with TRBJ2-2; a weak D match, TRBD2 (5 bases). The CDR3 totals 13 residues. Trimming removed 10 bases from V and 6 bases from J, with 15 bases in between. In germline, CDR1 is ENHRY, CDR2 SYGVKD. The DNA for the CDR3 is TGTGCCAGCGCTGAGGGATGGGCCGGGGAGCTGTTTTTT. Amino acids: CASAEGWAGELFF.

This clone was seen more than once but under ten times. This chain joins TRBV30 and TRBJ1-2; 9 bases are a match to TRBD1. The CDR3 consists of 14 residues. Germline V lookup: CDR1 GTSNPN, CDR2 SVGIG (reference sequence). J was trimmed by 8 bases and V by 4 bases; bases with no gene match: 11. The CDR3 DNA reads as TGTGCCTGGACGAGGGACAGGGTAGTGGGAGGCTACACCTTC. This codes for CAWTRDRVVGGYTF.

The chain uses TRBV9 and TRBJ2-3; the D is unclear. Germline CDR1 SGDLS, CDR2 YYNGEE. Trimming left V 0 bases short and J 1 base short, with 0 bases between. This CDR3 region has 12 residues. CDR3 region: CASSVGTDTQYF. Written as DNA, the CDR3 is TGTGCCAGCAGCGTAGGCACAGATACGCAGTATTTT.

The rearrangement joins TRBV29-1 to TRBJ1-1, with a weak D call TRBD1 (6 bases). V was pared by 3 bases and J by 0 bases, with 14 bases between. The germline V gene has CDR1 SQVTM and CDR2 ANQGSEA. The CDR3 is 15 amino acids. In nucleotides, the CDR3 is TGCAGCGTTGAGCAGGGGATGGGGATGAACACTGAAGCTTTCTTT. Translating gives CSVEQGMGMNTEAFF.

This clone was counted only a few times. The chain links TRBV4-3 to TRBJ1-2, with no clear D. V lost 0 bases to trimming and J lost 7 bases, with 9 bases between them. Germline V gene sequence: CDR1 LGHNA, CDR2 YSLEER. The CDR3 extends over 13 amino acids. This CDR3 reads CASSQEPRGGYTF. In DNA form, the CDR3 reads TGCGCCAGCAGCCAAGAGCCCCGGGGTGGCTACACCTTC.

The V call is TRBV7-3, the J call TRBJ1-1, with 7 bases lining up with TRBD1. Germline CDR1 SGHTA, CDR2 FQGTGA. The CDR3 consists of 14 residues. The V and J ends lost 5 bases and 4 bases, in that order; junction bases with no gene match: 7. CDR3 protein: CASSTRQGPTEAFF. The CDR3 DNA reads as TGTGCCAGCAGCACCCGACAGGGCCCCACTGAAGCTTTCTTT.

Concerning this clone itself: This sample also contains other DNA sequences that code for the same CDR3. The rearrangement uses TRBV5-1 and TRBJ1-1, with D possibly TRBD1 on 6 matching bases. CDR1 is SGHRS and CDR2 is YFSETQ in the germline V gene. Deletions cut 4 bases from V and 0 bases from J, with 13 bases between. The CDR3 spans 15 residues. CDR3 amino acids: CASSPGTIMNTEAFF. The CDR3 DNA follows: TGCGCCAGCAGCCCCGGGACAATCATGAACACTGAAGCTTTCTTT. The entire variable domain, with the rest obtained from reference TRBV5-1 and TRBJ1-1, is as follows: KAGVTQTPRYLIKTRGQQVTLSCSPISGHRSVSWYQQTPGQGLQFLFEYFSETQRNKGNFPGRFSGRQFSNSRSEMNVSTLELGDSALYLCASSPGTIMNTEAFFGQGTRLTVV.

This clone appeared a single time. The chain employs TRBV27 and TRBJ1-2, with D uncertain. V shed 2 bases and J shed 8 bases, with 21 bases lying between them. This CDR3 has 16 residues. Looked up from germline, CDR1 is MNHEY and CDR2 is SMNVEV (reference sequence). The CDR3 bases are TGTGCCAGCAGTTTAGAAGGCTACACCTCCGGAGGAGGCTACACCTTC. Protein sequence: CASSLEGYTSGGGYTF.

CDR3 amino acids: CASSLGALEDTQYF. Here the CDR3 DNA reads TGTGCCAGCAGTTTGGGTGCGTTGGAAGATACGCAGTATTTT. This rearrangement joins TRBV28 to TRBJ2-3; no firm D call. With 3 bases removed from V and 5 bases from J, the gap between germline ends came to 12 bases. The CDR3 runs to 14 residues. Germline assignment: CDR1 MDHEN and CDR2 SYDVKM.

The chain joins TRBV28 to TRBJ2-2, with 12 bases matching TRBD1. CDR1 MDHEN and CDR2 SYDVKM come from the germline V gene. The ends lost 6 bases at V and 5 bases at J; junction bases unmatched: 1. This CDR3 is 14 amino acids long. CDR3 loop: CASRGQGATGELFF. The CDR3 DNA sequence: TGTGCCAGCAGGGGACAGGGGGCGACCGGGGAGCTGTTTTTT.

The chain uses TRBV27 and TRBJ2-1; 11 nucleotides line up with TRBD2. Trimming at V came to 5 bases and at J to 6 bases, leaving 9 bases not matched to a gene. The CDR3 loop spans 16 amino acids. Germline V gene data show CDR1 as MNHEY and CDR2 as SMNVEV (reference sequence). This chain's CDR3 is CASSVLAGDPRNEQFF. The DNA of the CDR3 is TGTGCCAGCAGTGTACTAGCGGGGGACCCCCGCAATGAGCAGTTCTTC.

The CDR3 DNA reads TGTGCCAGCAAGCACGGATCAACTAATGAAAAACTGTTTTTT. Translating gives CASKHGSTNEKLFF. The J gene is TRBJ1-4, the V gene TRBV6-5; D remains unclear. This CDR3 has 14 residues. Germline CDR1 reads MNHEY; CDR2 reads SVGAGI. V lost 7 bases and J lost 0, with 9 bases in between.

The CDR3 spells CASSFLGAGEQFF. In nucleotides, the CDR3 is TGTGCCAGCAGTTTCTTGGGGGCAGGTGAGCAGTTCTTC. The J gene is TRBJ2-1, the V gene TRBV6-5, with a possible D match to TRBD1 (6 bases). Per germline, CDR1 MNHEY and CDR2 SVGAGI. The CDR3 has 13 amino acids. V was cut by 4 bases and J by 9 bases, with 13 bases left in between.

This chain links TRBV7-2 with TRBJ1-3, with D uncertain. Between the trimmed V and J ends, which lost 4 bases and 4 bases, there was a span of 17 bases. Germline-derived CDR1 and CDR2 are SGHTA and FQGNSA. This CDR3 has 16 residues. Written as DNA, the CDR3 is TGTGCCAGCAGCTCGAACATCTTGAGTAAGGGAAACACCATATATTTT. It encodes CASSSNILSKGNTIYF.

The chain recombines TRBV6-2 or TRBV6-3 with TRBJ2-3; weak D call: TRBD2 (6 bases). Germline CDR1 reads MNHEY; CDR2 reads SVGEGT. The CDR3 is 15 amino acids. V lost 1 base to trimming and J lost 0 bases, with 8 bases between them. The CDR3 spells CASSYFSGSTDTQYF. CDR3 in DNA: TGTGCCAGCAGTTACTTTAGCGGTAGCACAGATACGCAGTATTTT.

The chain joins TRBV12-3 or TRBV12-4 to TRBJ1-5; D remains unclear. Trimming pared 7 bases from V and 5 bases from J, leaving 12 bases between. CDR3 size: 13 residues. DNA of the CDR3: TGTGCCAGCACCCCCCTGAGAGATCAGCCCCAGCATTTT. Protein product: CASTPLRDQPQHF.

The V call is TRBV5-1, the J call TRBJ1-2; 8 positions agree with TRBD1. CDR3 length: 18 residues. V lost 4 bases and J lost 0; bases outside the gene matches: 14. Germline loops: CDR1 SGHRS, CDR2 YFSETQ. CDR3 sequence (DNA): TGCGCCAGCAGCCTATCACCAGGGGGCGCGGCTGCTAACTATGGCTACACCTTC. Translated, it gives CASSLSPGGAAANYGYTF.

The chain uses TRBV2 and TRBJ2-1; D is unresolved. This CDR3 contains 13 residues. Germline loops: CDR1 SNHLY, CDR2 FYNNEI. V lost 7 bases and J 1 base, leaving 8 bases between the germline ends. The CDR3 bases are TGTGCCAGCATGGCCGCTTCCTACAATGAGCAGTTCTTC. Translated, it gives CASMAASYNEQFF.

The chain uses TRBV5-4 and TRBJ1-6; D ambiguous. This CDR3 comprises 14 residues. Germline V lookup: CDR1 SGHNT, CDR2 YYREEE (reference sequence). V lost 6 bases and J lost 5, with 12 bases in between. The CDR3 reads CASNLRRDNSPLHF. CDR3 DNA: TGTGCCAGCAATCTCAGACGGGATAATTCACCCCTCCACTTT.

The V and J genes are TRBV6-5 and TRBJ1-3; 7 nucleotides align to TRBD1. The CDR3 is 13 residues long. Per germline, CDR1 MNHEY and CDR2 SVGAGI. V trimming: 10 bases; J trimming: 6 bases; junction bases outside the gene matches: 9. CDR3 region: CATLRQGLNTIYF. The CDR3 DNA reads as TGTGCCACCCTAAGACAGGGTTTAAACACCATATATTTT.

The chain recombines TRBV5-1 with TRBJ1-5; D gene uncertain. Germline loops: CDR1 SGHRS, CDR2 YFSETQ. The CDR3 is 15 amino acids. The V and J ends lost 0 bases and 0 bases respectively, with 7 bases between them. Here the CDR3 reads CASSLDSPSNQPQHF. CDR3 sequence (DNA): TGCGCCAGCAGCTTGGACAGCCCTAGCAATCAGCCCCAGCATTTT.

This chain links TRBV27 with TRBJ1-6, with D possibly being TRBD1 (5 bases). V dropped 5 bases and J dropped 0 bases, with 8 bases sitting between them. The CDR3 sequence is 15 residues long. From germline, CDR1 is MNHEY and CDR2 SMNVEV (reference sequence). CDR3 bases: TGTGCCAGCAGTCCCGGGACCTCCTATAATTCACCCCTCCACTTT. Translated, it gives CASSPGTSYNSPLHF.

V and J are TRBV4-2 and TRBJ2-4; 7 nucleotides line up with TRBD1. The V gene end was trimmed by 0 bases and the J gene end by 2 bases; junction bases not matched to a gene: 10. CDR1 and CDR2 (germline): LGHNA, YNFKEQ. The CDR3 runs to 18 residues. For the CDR3, the DNA is TGTGCCAGCAGCCAAGATCTGGGACAGCCCCTAACCAAAAACATTCAGTACTTC. Its translation: CASSQDLGQPLTKNIQYF.

Points on this clone: The same CDR3 is also encoded by other DNA sequences in this sample. This chain links TRBV18 with TRBJ1-1, with D maybe TRBD1 (5 bases). This CDR3 has 13 residues. V was clipped by 0 bases and J by 3 bases, with 5 bases between them. Germline lookup yields CDR1 KGHSH and CDR2 LQKENI. The CDR3 is CASSPPGDTEAFF. CDR3 nucleotides: TGTGCCAGCTCACCACCGGGGGACACTGAAGCTTTCTTT.

The chain combines TRBV5-4 with TRBJ2-3, with D possibly TRBD2 on 5 matching bases. The CDR3 is made up of 13 amino acids. Per germline, CDR1 SGHNT and CDR2 YYREEE (reference sequence). V was shortened by 3 bases and J by 3 bases, with 8 bases between the two germline ends. DNA of the CDR3: TGTGCCAGCAGCTCCGGGGTTACAGATACGCAGTATTTT. Translated, it gives CASSSGVTDTQYF.

V gene TRBV5-1 combines with J gene TRBJ1-1; TRBD1 matches at 10 bases. V lost 1 base, J lost 2 bases, and 2 bases stayed unmatched. CDR1 and CDR2 (germline): SGHRS, YFSETQ. The CDR3 extends over 15 amino acids. The DNA of the CDR3 is TGCGCCAGCAGCTTGCGGGACAGGGGTAACACTGAAGCTTTCTTT. Its translation is CASSLRDRGNTEAFF.

The V gene is TRBV6-6, the J gene TRBJ2-7; TRBD1 is a possible D gene (6 bases). This CDR3 is built from 14 residues. CDR1 MNHNY and CDR2 SVGAGI come from the germline V gene (reference sequence). The V gene lost 6 bases and the J gene lost 0 bases, with 12 bases spanning the gap. CDR3 sequence reads: CASSSRGSSYEQYF. The DNA of the CDR3 is TGTGCCAGCAGCTCTAGGGGGAGCTCCTACGAGCAGTACTTC.

V and J are TRBV24-1 and TRBJ1-4; TRBD1 might be the D (5 bases). The CDR3 totals 18 residues. V lost 9 bases and J 4 bases, leaving 26 bases between the germline ends. Germline loops: CDR1 KGHDR, CDR2 SFDVKD. CDR3 bases: TGTGCCACCGCAGAGGGGCCTATCAGAAACTGGAATAATGAAAAACTGTTTTTT. This codes for CATAEGPIRNWNNEKLFF.

This clone has only one observation. The chain joins TRBV28 to TRBJ1-5; perhaps TRBD1 as D (5 bases). The CDR3 is 14 amino acids. CDR1 MDHEN and CDR2 SYDVKM come from the germline V gene. V was trimmed by 6 bases and J by 6 bases, leaving 15 bases between them. DNA of the CDR3: TGTGCCAGCAGATCCTCGGGGGTGGGTCAGCCCCAGCATTTT. This translates into CASRSSGVGQPQHF.